This T cell receptor beta chain originates from a study of technical replicates of blood from four donors (dated by TCRdb to 2017 to 2019). On this clone: Its antigen is currently not known. No per-base quality is available; no much larger clone lies one base away.

Libraries were made using the immunoSEQ multiplex PCR assay. As stored in TCRdb, this immuneACCESS dataset retains in-frame rearrangements with V and J assigned. A fraction of the clones does not appear; measured against another copy, unresolved V genes explain less than half of the discrepancy, and the remainder lacks a known reason. This sample lists roughly 68,000 clones; roughly nine tenths were detected once. The top ten clones comprise 4.7% of the sample. The CDR3 runs 13 residues from the cysteine to the phenylalanine. Only CDR3 DNA remains: 39 bases, in frame from the first base. The germline V gene specifies LGHNA as CDR1 and YNFKEQ as CDR2. Trimmed from V: 2 bases; trimmed from J: 7 bases; junction bases lacking a gene match: 2.

The source material was PBMCs. Here the chain combines TRBV4-2 and TRBJ1-3, and 7 junctional nucleotides match TRBD1. The sequence was obtained from a human donor in good health. Some clones in this sample may be carry-over from other donors' samples. The CDR3 reads CASSQQGENTIYF. The DNA is as follows: TGTGCCAGCAGCCAACAGGGGGAGAACACCATATATTTT.